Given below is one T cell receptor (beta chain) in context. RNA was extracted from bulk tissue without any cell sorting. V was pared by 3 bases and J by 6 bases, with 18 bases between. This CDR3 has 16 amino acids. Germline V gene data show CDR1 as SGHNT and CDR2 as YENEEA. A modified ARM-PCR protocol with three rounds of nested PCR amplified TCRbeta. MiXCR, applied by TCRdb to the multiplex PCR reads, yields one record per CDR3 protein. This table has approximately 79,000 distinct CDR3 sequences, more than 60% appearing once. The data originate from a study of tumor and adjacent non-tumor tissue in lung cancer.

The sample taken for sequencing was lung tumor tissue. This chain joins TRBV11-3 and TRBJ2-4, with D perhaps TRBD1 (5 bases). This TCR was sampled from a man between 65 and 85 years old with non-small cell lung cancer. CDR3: CASSLNRGNSRNIQYF. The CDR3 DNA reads TGTGCCAGCAGCTTGAATAGGGGCAATTCCAGAAACATTCAGTACTTC.